The 29 T cell receptor beta chains listed next were all sequenced from one sample in a study of blood T cells in healthy people across ages. The use of a sample-barcoded 5' primer and a J-beta primer mix characterized a second PCR of 7 to 11 cycles. TCRdb called the 5' RACE reads again in MiXCR, with one record for every CDR3 protein. Of about 2 million distinct CDR3 sequences in the sample, just under 50% were seen once. The specimen was blood. These TCRs come from a woman in her forties in good health.

The chain uses TRBV16 and TRBJ1-5; 7 nucleotides align to TRBD1. The germline V gene encodes CDR1 KGHSY and CDR2 FQNENV. The CDR3 is 16 residues long. V shed 5 bases, J shed 0 bases, and the junction held 7 bases outside the gene matches. Here the CDR3 reads CASSADREFSNQPQHF. In DNA form, the CDR3 reads TGTGCCAGCAGCGCCGACAGGGAGTTTAGCAATCAGCCCCAGCATTTT.

The chain carries TRBV7-9 and TRBJ1-2, with D uncertain. The CDR3 spans 15 residues. V lost 6 bases to trimming and J lost 0 bases, with 14 bases between them. The germline V gene encodes CDR1 SEHNR and CDR2 FQNEAQ (reference sequence). This chain's CDR3 is CASRPTRAANYGYTF. Here the CDR3 DNA reads TGTGCCAGCAGACCAACAAGGGCGGCTAACTATGGCTACACCTTC. The full variable domain, with the rest looked up from reference TRBV7-9 and TRBJ1-2, is DTGVSQNPRHKITKRGQNVTFRCDPISEHNRLYWYRQTLGQGPEFLTYFQNEAQLEKSRLLSDRFSAERPKGSFSTLEIQRTEQGDSAMYLCASRPTRAANYGYTFGSGTRLTVV.

The CDR3 DNA follows: TGTGCCAGCAGCTTAAACGGGGGCGGTTCCGAGACCCAGTACTTC. It codes for CASSLNGGGSETQYF. The chain carries TRBV7-2 and TRBJ2-5, with D perhaps assigned TRBD1 or TRBD2 (6 bases each). The germline V gene encodes CDR1 SGHTA and CDR2 FQGNSA. This CDR3 is 15 amino acids long. Trimming left V 2 bases short and J 5 bases short, with 15 bases between. The full variable domain, rest sourced from reference TRBV7-2 and TRBJ2-5, is GAGVSQSPSNKVTEKGKDVELRCDPISGHTALYWYRQSLGQGLEFLIYFQGNSAPDKSGLPSDRFSAERTGGSVSTLTIQRTQQEDSAVYLCASSLNGGGSETQYFGPGTRLLVL.

V and J are TRBV6-1 and TRBJ2-1, with 14 bases that match TRBD2. The CDR3 spans 18 residues. Losses at the gene ends were 7 bases for V and 1 base for J; bases not matched to a gene: 9. Germline V lookup: CDR1 MNHNS, CDR2 SASEGT. The CDR3 sequence is CASTRLAGGVDSYNEQFF. Written as DNA, the CDR3 is TGTGCCAGCACCCGACTAGCGGGGGGGGTAGATTCCTACAATGAGCAGTTCTTC.

The rearrangement uses TRBV6-4 and TRBJ2-1; 8 bases line up with TRBD1. Germline CDR1 and CDR2: MRHNA and SNTAGT. CDR3 length equals 15 residues. With V trimmed by 5 bases and J by 8 bases, 11 bases remained unmatched. The CDR3 is CASSRDRLFIDEQFF. For the CDR3, the DNA is TGTGCCAGCAGTAGGGACAGGTTATTCATCGATGAGCAGTTCTTC.

The J gene is TRBJ1-1, the V gene TRBV10-3; D remains unclear. The V and J ends lost 5 bases and 2 bases respectively, with 6 bases between them. CDR1 and CDR2 from the germline V gene are ENHRY and SYGVKD. CDR3 size: 12 residues. CDR3 nucleotide sequence: TGTGCCATCAGTACACCCAACACTGAAGCTTTCTTT. Translating gives CAISTPNTEAFF.

The rearrangement links TRBV4-2 to TRBJ2-3; 10 nucleotides align to TRBD2. Trimming cost V 0 bases and J 7 bases; bases outside gene matches: 4. The CDR3 length is 15 residues. The germline CDR1 and CDR2 sequences are LGHNA and YNFKEQ. The CDR3 is CASSQDRTSGNTQYF. DNA for the CDR3: TGTGCCAGCAGCCAAGATCGGACTAGCGGAAATACGCAGTATTTT.

This clonotype was observed a handful of times. The chain employs TRBV20-1 and TRBJ1-2; perhaps TRBD1 as D (5 bases). This CDR3 has 13 residues. Germline V gives CDR1 DFQATT, CDR2 SNEGSKA (reference sequence). V was clipped by 6 bases and J by 1 base, with 12 bases between them. In nucleotides, the CDR3 is TGCAGTGCGTGGGACGGCATTAACTATGGCTACACCTTC. It yields the protein CSAWDGINYGYTF.

The gene calls are TRBV7-3 and TRBJ2-1; TRBD1 matches 7 bases. Germline CDR1 and CDR2: SGHTA and FQGTGA. The V segment lost 5 bases and the J segment 2 bases; nucleotides outside the gene matches: 9. The CDR3 contains 16 residues. CDR3 region: CASSASFGQAYNEQFF. The CDR3 region has the DNA TGTGCCAGCAGCGCAAGTTTCGGACAGGCCTACAATGAGCAGTTCTTC.

In its sample, this clonotype was seen a few times. V and J are TRBV27 and TRBJ2-5; D may match TRBD1 or TRBD2 (5 bases each). The DNA matches TRBJ2-7 better at its end, which makes the J call doubtful. The CDR3 consists of 14 residues. The germline CDR1 and CDR2 sequences are MNHEY and SMNVEV (reference sequence). The chain's CDR3 is CASSIRGRFYEQYF. CDR3 DNA sequence: TGTGCCAGCAGTATCCGGGGACGGTTCTACGAGCAGTACTTC.

V gene TRBV5-1 combines with J gene TRBJ2-3, with 8 bases lining up with TRBD2. V lost 3 bases to trimming and J lost 2 bases; unmatched junction nucleotides: 5. CDR1 is SGHRS, CDR2 YFSETQ, per germline. CDR3 length: 15 residues. This CDR3 is CASSSGGPFTDTQYF. The CDR3 DNA is TGCGCCAGCAGCTCGGGAGGGCCTTTCACAGATACGCAGTATTTT.

The chain carries TRBV3-1 and TRBJ1-2; 8 nucleotides line up with TRBD1. V gave up 3 bases and J gave up 6 bases; unmatched junction bases: 6. The CDR3 contains 14 residues. Germline loops: CDR1 LGHDT, CDR2 YNNKEL (reference sequence). For the CDR3, the DNA is TGTGCCAGCAGCCACACCGCGGGACAGGATGGCTACACCTTC. As protein: CASSHTAGQDGYTF.

This clonotype was seen just once. The V call is TRBV20-1, the J call TRBJ1-4, with 8 bases identical to TRBD1. This CDR3 has 16 amino acids. The germline V gene encodes CDR1 DFQATT and CDR2 SNEGSKA (reference sequence). The V and J ends lost 0 bases and 3 bases, in that order; junction bases with no gene match: 6. Here the CDR3 DNA reads TGCAGTGCTAGAGATATGGTGGACAGGGCTAATGAAAAACTGTTTTTT. Its protein product is CSARDMVDRANEKLFF.

The V gene is TRBV20-1, the J gene TRBJ2-3; 9 nucleotides line up with TRBD2. The V gene end was trimmed by 0 bases and the J gene end by 5 bases; junction bases not matched to a gene: 12. CDR3 length: 17 residues. Germline V gives CDR1 DFQATT, CDR2 SNEGSKA (reference sequence). The DNA for the CDR3 is TGCAGTGCTAGAGACCCCAGGATGCGGGGGGGAGGAGATACGCAGTATTTT. Translated: CSARDPRMRGGGDTQYF.

This clonotype was detected a few times. The V gene is TRBV6-5, the J gene TRBJ2-1; D may be TRBD2 (6 bases). V dropped 11 bases and J dropped 7 bases, with 12 bases sitting between them. CDR1 MNHEY and CDR2 SVGAGI come from the germline V gene. CDR3 length equals 11 residues. CDR3 in DNA: TGTGCCGCGACTGGGGGGAATGAGCAGTTCTTC. It translates to CAATGGNEQFF.

The chain joins TRBV4-2 to TRBJ2-5, with D maybe TRBD2 (6 bases). CDR3 length: 14 amino acids. Looked up from germline, CDR1 is LGHNA and CDR2 is YNFKEQ. Between the trimmed V and J ends, which lost 1 base and 1 base, there was a span of 7 bases. The CDR3 protein is CASSQAGVQETQYF. The CDR3 DNA reads TGTGCCAGCAGCCAAGCGGGGGTCCAAGAGACCCAGTACTTC.

This clonotype was seen only a few times. This chain joins TRBV4-2 and TRBJ1-2; D call uncertain. Germline CDR1 reads LGHNA; CDR2 reads YNFKEQ. Trimming shortened V by 4 bases and J by 9 bases, and 30 bases separated the two germline ends. CDR3 length: 18 residues. This CDR3 reads CASSLRRWRNPPLYRYTF. The CDR3 bases are TGTGCCAGCAGCCTAAGGAGGTGGAGAAACCCCCCCTTATATCGCTACACCTTC.

The chain employs TRBV12-3 or TRBV12-4 and TRBJ1-5; weak D call: TRBD1 (5 bases). Trimming removed 2 bases from V and 3 bases from J, with 14 bases in between. This CDR3 is 16 amino acids long. Here the CDR3 DNA reads TGTGCCAGCAGTTTATCAACCGGGGCCGACAATCAGCCCCAGCATTTT. Protein sequence: CASSLSTGADNQPQHF.

V usage is TRBV7-9 and J usage is TRBJ2-1, with D maybe TRBD1 (5 bases). The germline V gene has CDR1 SEHNR and CDR2 FQNEAQ (reference sequence). The CDR3 runs to 13 residues. Trimming shortened V by 10 bases and J by 1 base, and 11 bases separated the two germline ends. CDR3 loop: CAILQGSYNEQFF. DNA for the CDR3: TGTGCCATACTCCAGGGATCCTACAATGAGCAGTTCTTC.

Only one count was recorded for this clonotype. The rearrangement joins TRBV7-9 to TRBJ1-1; D gene ambiguous. The V gene's germline CDR1 is SEHNR and CDR2 FQNEAQ (reference sequence). Trimming shortened V by 5 bases and J by 7 bases, and 8 bases separated the two germline ends. The CDR3 extends over 11 amino acids. This chain's CDR3 is CASSEGFEAFF. The CDR3 DNA is TGTGCCAGCAGCGAGGGATTTGAAGCTTTCTTT.

V is TRBV20-1 and J is TRBJ1-2; 10 bases match TRBD1. With 3 bases clipped from V and 3 bases from J, the junction kept 7 bases outside the gene matches. This CDR3 spans 15 amino acids. The germline V gene has CDR1 DFQATT and CDR2 SNEGSKA (reference sequence). The CDR3 here is CSASLEGQGYYGYTF. The CDR3 region has the DNA TGCAGTGCTAGTTTAGAGGGACAGGGGTACTATGGCTACACCTTC.

The chain links TRBV4-1 to TRBJ2-3, with D maybe TRBD1 (7 bases). Trimming took 4 bases from V and 4 from J, leaving 18 bases between them. The CDR3 has 16 residues. The germline V gene encodes CDR1 MGHRA and CDR2 YSYEKL. The CDR3 DNA reads TGCGCCAGCAGCCCCTCAGGGGGACTTAAGCCAGATACGCAGTATTTT. It is translated as CASSPSGGLKPDTQYF.

This sequence joins TRBV2 and TRBJ2-3, with D tentatively TRBD2 (5 bases). Germline V gives CDR1 SNHLY, CDR2 FYNNEI. Trimming cost V 7 bases and J 6 bases, with 14 bases left between them. The CDR3 is made up of 13 amino acids. CDR3 loop: CASNGGDLDTQYF. CDR3 nucleotides: TGTGCCAGCAATGGAGGAGACCTTGATACGCAGTATTTT.

The J gene is TRBJ2-7, the V gene TRBV6-2 or TRBV6-3; tentatively, D is TRBD1 (6 bases). Trimming pared 0 bases from V and 0 bases from J, leaving 9 bases between. CDR3 size: 15 residues. Germline CDR1 MNHEY, CDR2 SVGEGT. This chain's CDR3 is CASSYSTGYSYEQYF. The DNA for the CDR3 is TGTGCCAGCAGTTACTCGACAGGCTACTCCTACGAGCAGTACTTC.

This clonotype has a handful of counts. V gene TRBV6-2 or TRBV6-3 combines with J gene TRBJ2-1, with 7 bases matching TRBD1. The CDR3 consists of 15 residues. V gave up 8 bases and J gave up 6 bases; unmatched junction bases: 13. The germline V gene encodes CDR1 MNHEY and CDR2 SVGEGT. CDR3 residues: CASYHGQATGNEQFF. Written as DNA, the CDR3 is TGTGCCAGCTACCACGGACAGGCAACGGGCAATGAGCAGTTCTTC.

The rearrangement joins TRBV20-1 to TRBJ2-7; TRBD2 agrees at 7 bases. Germline trimming cut 0 bases from V and 7 bases from J; bases unmatched to any gene: 12. Germline values: CDR1 DFQATT, CDR2 SNEGSKA (reference sequence). The CDR3 is 15 residues long. Here the CDR3 reads CSARDRAGVYNEQYF. The CDR3 DNA reads as TGCAGTGCTAGAGATCGGGCGGGGGTCTACAATGAGCAGTACTTC.

This chain links TRBV6-1 with TRBJ1-1, with TRBD1 matching over 8 bases. After removal of 1 base from V and 4 bases from J, the junction contained 5 bases not matched to a gene. This CDR3 is 15 amino acids long. Germline V gene sequence: CDR1 MNHNS, CDR2 SASEGT. As DNA, the CDR3 is TGTGCCAGCAGTGAAGGGACAGGGAGAGGCACTGAAGCTTTCTTT. Its translation: CASSEGTGRGTEAFF.

This clonotype was detected only a few times. The gene calls are TRBV4-3 and TRBJ1-6, with a weak D call TRBD1 (5 bases). Trimming left V 0 bases short and J 9 bases short, with 12 bases between. CDR3 length: 15 amino acids. Germline CDR1 is LGHNA and CDR2 is YSLEER. The CDR3 region is CASSQDGGKGSPLHF. The CDR3 region has the DNA TGCGCCAGCAGCCAAGACGGGGGTAAGGGTTCACCCCTCCACTTT.

J is TRBJ1-2 and V is TRBV5-1; D unresolved. The ends were cut back, 1 base at V and 4 bases at J, with 17 bases in the middle. Germline assignment: CDR1 SGHRS and CDR2 YFSETQ. The CDR3 spans 16 residues. CDR3 DNA: TGCGCCAGCAGCTTGTTTGTTGGTGATGGGGTCTATGGCTACACCTTC. This sequence encodes CASSLFVGDGVYGYTF.